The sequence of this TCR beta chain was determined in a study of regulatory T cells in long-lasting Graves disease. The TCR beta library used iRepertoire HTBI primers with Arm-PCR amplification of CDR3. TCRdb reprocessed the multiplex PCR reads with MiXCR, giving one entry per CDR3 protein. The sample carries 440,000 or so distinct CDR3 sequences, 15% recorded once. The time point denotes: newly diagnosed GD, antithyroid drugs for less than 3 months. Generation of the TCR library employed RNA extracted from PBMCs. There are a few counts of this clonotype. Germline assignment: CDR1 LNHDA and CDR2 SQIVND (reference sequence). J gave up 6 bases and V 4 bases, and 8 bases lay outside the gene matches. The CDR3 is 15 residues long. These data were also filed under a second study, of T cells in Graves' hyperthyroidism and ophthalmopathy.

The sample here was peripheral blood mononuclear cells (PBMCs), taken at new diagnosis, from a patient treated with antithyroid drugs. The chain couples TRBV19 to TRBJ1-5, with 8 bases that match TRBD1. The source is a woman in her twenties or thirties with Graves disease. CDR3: CASSSPGGGSQPQHF. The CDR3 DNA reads TGTGCCAGTAGTAGCCCAGGGGGCGGGAGTCAGCCCCAGCATTTT.